This T cell receptor beta chain comes out of a study of CD8+CD57+ T cells in acquired aplastic anemia. General observations from the study: Levels of CD8+ Simpson's diversity were not significantly distinct in patients versus controls. The number of CD8+ CDR3 sequences shared by patients and controls was about 27.

This clonotype showed up just a few times. The antigen is undetermined. CDR3 length: 13 residues. CDR1 and CDR2 from the germline V gene are LGHDT and YNNKEL (reference sequence). Trimming left V 0 bases short and J 10 bases short, with 10 bases between. The template used for profiling TCR beta VDJ and CDR3 was genomic DNA. Using its own MiXCR run on the reads, TCRdb lists one record per CDR3 protein. Of 130,000 or so distinct CDR3 sequences in the sample, under 60% were seen once. Previously, flow cytometry had revealed CD8+CD57+ cell expansion in the patients chosen for sequencing. Patients were untreated when blood was sampled.

The genes are TRBV3-1 and TRBJ2-1; D is undetermined. This receptor was obtained from a human donor with aplastic anemia. The sample was sorted CD4+, CD8+, or CD8+CD57+ T cells (not recorded which) from PBMCs. CDR3 sequence: CASSQDLRSEQFF. The CDR3 nucleotides read TGTGCCAGCAGCCAAGATCTAAGGTCGGAGCAGTTCTTC.